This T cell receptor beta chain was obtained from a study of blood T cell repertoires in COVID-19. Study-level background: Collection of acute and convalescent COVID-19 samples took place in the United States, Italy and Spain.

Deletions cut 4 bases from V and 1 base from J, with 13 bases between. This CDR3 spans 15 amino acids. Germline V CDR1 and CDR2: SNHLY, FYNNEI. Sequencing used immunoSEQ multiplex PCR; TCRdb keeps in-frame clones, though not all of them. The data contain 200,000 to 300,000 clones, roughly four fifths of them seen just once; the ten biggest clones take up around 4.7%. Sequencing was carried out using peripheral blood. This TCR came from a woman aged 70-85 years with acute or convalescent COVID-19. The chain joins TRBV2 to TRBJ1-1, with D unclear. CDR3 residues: CASSARRTSNTEAFF. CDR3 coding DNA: TGTGCCAGCAGTGCTCGGCGGACTTCGAACACTGAAGCTTTCTTT.